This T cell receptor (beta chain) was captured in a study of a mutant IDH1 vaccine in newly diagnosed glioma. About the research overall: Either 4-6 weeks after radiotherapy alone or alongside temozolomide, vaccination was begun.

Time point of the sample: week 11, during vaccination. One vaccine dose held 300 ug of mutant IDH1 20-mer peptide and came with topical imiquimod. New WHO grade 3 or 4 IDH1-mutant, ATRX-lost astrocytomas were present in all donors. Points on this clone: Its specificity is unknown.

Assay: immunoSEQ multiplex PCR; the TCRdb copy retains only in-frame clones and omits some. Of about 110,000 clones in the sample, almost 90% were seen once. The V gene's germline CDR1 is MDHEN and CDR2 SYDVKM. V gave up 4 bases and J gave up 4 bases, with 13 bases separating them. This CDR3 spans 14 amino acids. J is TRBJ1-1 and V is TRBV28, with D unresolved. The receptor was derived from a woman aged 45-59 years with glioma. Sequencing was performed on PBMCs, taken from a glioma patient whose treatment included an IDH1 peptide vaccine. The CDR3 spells CASSSGPSGTEAFF. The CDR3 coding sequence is TGTGCCAGCAGTTCCGGGCCGTCGGGCACTGAAGCTTTCTTT.